The 2 T cell receptor beta chains presented below share a single source sample, sequenced in a study of T-cell memory formation after mild COVID-19. TCRdb re-called the 5' RACE reads with MiXCR, one entry per CDR3 protein. There are approximately 250,000 distinct CDR3 sequences in the sample; about a sixth occur only once, and under 25% lies in the top ten. Sequencing was done on a sample of PBMCs or a T cell subset sorted from them (not recorded which). These receptors were collected from a man younger than 30 who had mild COVID-19 (a few samples of this study predate the infection). Cell type and time point are not known.

This clonotype showed up just a few times. The chain combines TRBV7-9 with TRBJ2-7; D is undetermined. Germline V gene sequence: CDR1 SEHNR, CDR2 FQNEAQ (reference sequence). Trimming removed 0 bases from V and 6 bases from J, with 12 bases in between. The CDR3 has 14 residues. In DNA form, the CDR3 reads TGTGCCAGCAGCTTAGCATCCAGGAGTAGCGAGCAGTACTTC. Translating it yields CASSLASRSSEQYF. The whole variable domain, remainder taken from reference TRBV7-9 and TRBJ2-7, is DTGVSQNPRHKITKRGQNVTFRCDPISEHNRLYWYRQTLGQGPEFLTYFQNEAQLEKSRLLSDRFSAERPKGSFSTLEIQRTEQGDSAMYLCASSLASRSSEQYFGPGTRLTVT.

The chain uses TRBV19 and TRBJ2-5, with D tentatively TRBD1 (6 bases). The V end lost 6 bases, the J end lost 4 bases, and 15 bases lay between the germline ends. Germline loops: CDR1 LNHDA, CDR2 SQIVND (reference sequence). This CDR3 contains 14 residues. CDR3 residues: CASSPQGYGETQYF. The CDR3 DNA reads TGTGCCAGTAGCCCCCAGGGGTACGGAGAGACCCAGTACTTC.